One T cell receptor beta chain is described in this entry. The target of this receptor is not known. No much larger clonotype is one base removed from it; base qualities were not supplied. Each donor gave one peripheral blood draw, approximately 0.11 L on average, collected into heparinised tubes. A BD FACSAria II was used to sort naive, central memory, regulatory and stem cell-like memory CD4+ T cells with a panel that included CD45RO, CCR7, CD25, CD127, CD95 and CD27. Purity was above 95% for every sorted population. Right away, PBMCs were isolated by Lymphoprep density gradient centrifugation and were stained directly, with no culture step. To minimize batch effects, samples were stained and sorted in pairs, one healthy donor with one patient per experiment. The entire amount of isolated RNA was reverse transcribed using the High Capacity cDNA Reverse Transcription Kit, so the sequenced TCRB transcripts were expressed ones. Deep immunoSEQ sequencing was applied to naive, central memory and regulatory T cell samples, giving an average of roughly 3.5 million total reads per sample. Sorted cells were lysed in RLT buffer and RNA was extracted with DNase-treated RNeasy Micro or Mini kits, depending on cell number. Each cell subset was processed on its own to prevent cross-contamination, while patient and healthy donor samples were processed together. The immunoSEQ multiplex PCR was used to amplify TCRB sequences from cDNA, yielding 87-bp fragments that span the CDR3 region. Sequencing of the amplicons was done on the Illumina HiSeq platform. The paper's processing steps were these. PCR bias was computationally corrected using synthetic template baselines, reads within Hamming distance 2 were collapsed, and singletons that could not be merged were discarded. Reads were aligned to IMGT to assign V, D and J genes, CDR3 length, and insertions or deletions at six rearrangement sites. Within each subset, clonotype counts were normalized to sorted cell number, after which true diversity and Gini coefficients were computed with the tcR R package. Repertoire sharing was quantified using the overlap coefficient calculated on TCRB nucleotide sequences. TCRdb holds this immuneACCESS table with in-frame rearrangements only. Some clones are missing; in checked studies, unresolved V genes explain under half, and the rest has no known cause. The DNA was the basis for D and trimming; V, J and clone size are from that table. Across this sample there are approximately 170,000 clones, with less than 9.5% seen only once. 2% to 2.5% of the sample lies in the top ten.

This sample is drawn from a study of beta chain features in type 1 diabetes (dated 2018 in TCRdb). For the wider study: No differences in mean age, gender distribution, total cell number or subset yield were found between patients and healthy donors. A total of some 100,000,000 sorted cells were examined across all samples, and a strong correlation was observed between cell number per subset and RNA yield. The study compared TCRB repertoires of sorted circulating CD4+ T cell subsets between recently diagnosed type 1 diabetes patients and matched healthy donors. Regulatory and stem cell-like memory subsets were obtained from only 8 patients and roughly eight healthy donors, while naive and central memory subsets were obtained from all 30 or so donors.

Beyond this particular receptor, the publication reports: Shorter templates might have been favored by PCR, but patient and control samples were amplified and corrected together, so both groups would have been affected equally by any skew. HLA sub-analyses involved small numbers of individuals, so any influence of HLA type on TCRB rearrangement remained unresolved. Because cDNA was sequenced instead of genomic DNA, activated cells with high expression could be over-represented, although the groups did not differ in activation or CD3 levels. A moderate but significant shortening of TCRB CDR3 length was observed in type 1 diabetes patients in all four CD4+ subsets. Naive, central memory and regulatory TCRB repertoires appeared to be more alike among patients than among healthy donors. Fewer insertions and more nucleotide deletions at VDJ recombination sites were observed in patients with type 1 diabetes, implying thymic rearrangement abnormalities.

Sample: central memory CD4+ T cells from blood. The sequence derives from a woman between 18 and 29 years old in good health.

The sequence in DNA is TGTGCCATCAGTGAGGTAGCGCTCAATACAGATACGCAGTATTTT. Translated, this is CAISEVALNTDTQYF. The rearranged chain carries TRBV10-3 and TRBJ2-3; D gene: possibly TRBD2, on 5 matching bases. From a lookup of the germline V gene, CDR1 and CDR2 are ENHRY and SYGVKD. The CDR3 has 15 amino acids, counting the end cysteine and phenylalanine. Only the CDR3 part of the read is kept: 45 bases, read in frame from the first base. Between the V and J ends, shortened by 2 bases and 3 bases respectively, the junction contains 12 bases.